The clone carrying this TCR beta chain was detected a few times. No antigen is known for it. This entry belongs to a study of T-cell reconstitution after alpha-beta-depleted transplantation in children. Preparation of the TCRbeta library involved a method that used unique molecular identifiers. One entry per CDR3 protein, called by TCRdb with MiXCR from the PCR reads. The sample records approximately 27,000 distinct CDR3 sequences, 15% to 20% being singletons. The CDR3 consists of 16 residues. Per germline, CDR1 LGHNA and CDR2 YSLEER. V was clipped by 0 bases and J by 6 bases, with 15 bases between them. Study-wide results and limits: T-cell numbers and diversity one year post-transplant derived largely from freshly generated T cells. Surviving recipient T cells and intrathymic progenitors accounted for some patients' high TCRbeta diversity at day 60. Expanded graft clones numbering several hundred reportedly gave rise to alpha-beta T cells about two months after transplant.

J is TRBJ2-1 and V is TRBV4-3; D is possibly TRBD1 (5 bases). The origin of this receptor is a male patient under 10 years old who had a stem cell transplant for acute lymphoblastic leukemia, so the T cells may come from the graft donor. The sequencing used PBMCs, mostly from graft donor cells, collected 60 days after TCRalphabeta/CD19-depleted stem cell transplant. The CDR3 region is CASSQDWQGPANEQFF. The CDR3 bases are TGCGCCAGCAGCCAAGATTGGCAGGGCCCGGCCAATGAGCAGTTCTTC.